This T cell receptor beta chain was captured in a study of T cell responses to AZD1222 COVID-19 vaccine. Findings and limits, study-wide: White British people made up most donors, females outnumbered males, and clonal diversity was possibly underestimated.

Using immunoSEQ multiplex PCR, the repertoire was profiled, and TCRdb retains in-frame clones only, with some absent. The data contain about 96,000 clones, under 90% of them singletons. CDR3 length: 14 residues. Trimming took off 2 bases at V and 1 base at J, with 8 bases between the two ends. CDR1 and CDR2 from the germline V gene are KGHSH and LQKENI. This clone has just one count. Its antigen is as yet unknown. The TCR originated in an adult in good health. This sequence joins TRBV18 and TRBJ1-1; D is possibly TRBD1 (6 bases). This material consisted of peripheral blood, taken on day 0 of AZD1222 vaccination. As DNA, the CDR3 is TGTGCCAGCTCACCAGGGGGCCGGAACACTGAAGCTTTCTTT. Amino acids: CASSPGGRNTEAFF.